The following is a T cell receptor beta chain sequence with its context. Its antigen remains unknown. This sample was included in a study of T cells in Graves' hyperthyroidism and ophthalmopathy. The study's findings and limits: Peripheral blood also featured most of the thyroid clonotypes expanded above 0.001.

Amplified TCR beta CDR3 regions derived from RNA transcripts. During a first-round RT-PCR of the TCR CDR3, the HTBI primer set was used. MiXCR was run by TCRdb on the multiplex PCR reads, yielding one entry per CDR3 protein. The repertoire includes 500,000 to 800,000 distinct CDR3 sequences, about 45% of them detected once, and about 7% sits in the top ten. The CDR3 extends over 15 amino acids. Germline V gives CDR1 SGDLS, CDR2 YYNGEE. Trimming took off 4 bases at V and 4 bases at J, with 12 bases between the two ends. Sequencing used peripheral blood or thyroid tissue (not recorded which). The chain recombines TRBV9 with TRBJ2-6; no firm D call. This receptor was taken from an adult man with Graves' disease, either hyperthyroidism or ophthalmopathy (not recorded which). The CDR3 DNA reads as TGTGCCAGCAGCTCGTCCGGGCCAGGGGCCAACGTCCTGACTTTC. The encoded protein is CASSSSGPGANVLTF.